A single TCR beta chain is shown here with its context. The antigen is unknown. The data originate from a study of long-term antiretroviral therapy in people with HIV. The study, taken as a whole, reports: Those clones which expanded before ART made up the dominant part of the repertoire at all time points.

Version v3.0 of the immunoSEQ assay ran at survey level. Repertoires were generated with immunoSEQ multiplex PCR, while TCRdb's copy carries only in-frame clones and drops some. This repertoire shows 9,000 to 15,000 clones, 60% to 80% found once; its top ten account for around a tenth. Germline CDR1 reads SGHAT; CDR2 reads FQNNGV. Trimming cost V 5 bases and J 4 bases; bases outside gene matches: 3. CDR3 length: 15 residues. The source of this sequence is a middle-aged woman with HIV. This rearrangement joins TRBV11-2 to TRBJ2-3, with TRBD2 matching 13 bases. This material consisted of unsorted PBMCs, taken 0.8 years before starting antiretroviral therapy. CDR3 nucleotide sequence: TGTGCCAGCAGCCTGACTAGCGGGAGGCCAGATACGCAGTATTTT. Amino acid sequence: CASSLTSGRPDTQYF.